This TCR beta chain comes out of a study of shared clonotypes between healthy human individuals. The CDR3 runs 15 residues. Per germline, CDR1 MGHDK and CDR2 SYGVNS. V lost 2 bases, J lost 4 bases, and 14 bases lay in between. Sequencing was performed with immunoSEQ multiplex PCR; in TCRdb, only in-frame clones are kept and a portion is missing. The sample holds 2,500,000 or so clones, approximately 94% seen once. Sequenced input: naive CD4+ T cells sorted from blood. This sample's subset: CD45RA+ positively selected. The TCR comes from a man aged 18 to 35 in good health. The V call is TRBV25-1, the J call TRBJ2-5; a possible D gene is TRBD2 (5 bases). Here the CDR3 reads CASSEEGLVRETQYF. CDR3 sequence (DNA): TGTGCCAGCAGTGAAGAGGGTTTAGTTAGAGAGACCCAGTACTTC.